This entry lists 29 T cell receptor beta chains sequenced from one sample in a study of blood T cell repertoires in COVID-19. Sequencing was performed with immunoSEQ multiplex PCR; in TCRdb, only in-frame clones are kept and a portion is missing. This repertoire shows about 160,000 clones, about 85% found once; its top ten account for approximately 3.8%. The sequencing input was PBMCs or T cells enriched from blood (not recorded which). Source of these receptors: a woman aged 40 to 50 who had been exposed to COVID-19.

This chain connects TRBV10-3 to TRBJ1-5, with 10 bases matching TRBD1. CDR3 length: 19 amino acids. With V trimmed by 2 bases and J by 4 bases, 14 bases remained unmatched. In germline, CDR1 is ENHRY, CDR2 SYGVKD. The CDR3 region is CAISEGPGTGVRANQPQHF. DNA of the CDR3: TGTGCCATCAGTGAGGGTCCCGGGACAGGGGTTCGGGCGAATCAGCCCCAGCATTTT.

This rearrangement joins TRBV2 to TRBJ1-2, with TRBD1 matching over 7 bases. CDR1 and CDR2 from the germline V gene are SNHLY and FYNNEI. Trimming at V came to 4 bases and at J to 7 bases, leaving 6 bases not matched to a gene. This CDR3 spans 13 amino acids. Here the CDR3 reads CASSGDSGGGYTF. DNA of the CDR3: TGTGCCAGCAGTGGGGACAGCGGTGGTGGCTACACCTTC.

The chain is built from TRBV5-1 and TRBJ1-3; 7 positions match TRBD1. The trim removed 4 bases at V and 2 bases at J, leaving 6 bases unmatched. Germline CDR1 SGHRS, CDR2 YFSETQ. The CDR3 spans 15 residues. In DNA form, the CDR3 reads TGCGCCAGCAGCGGGGACAGTCTCACTGGAAACACCATATATTTT. Encoded protein: CASSGDSLTGNTIYF.

V is TRBV5-1 and J is TRBJ2-3; no reliable D call. The length of the CDR3 is 11 residues. Germline assignment: CDR1 SGHRS and CDR2 YFSETQ. V lost 5 bases and J 6 bases, leaving 7 bases between the germline ends. The DNA of the CDR3 is TGCGCCAGCAGTCCGGGTGATACGCAGTATTTT. It is translated as CASSPGDTQYF. Full variable domain (rest looked up from reference TRBV5-1 and TRBJ2-3): KAGVTQTPRYLIKTRGQQVTLSCSPISGHRSVSWYQQTPGQGLQFLFEYFSETQRNKGNFPGRFSGRQFSNSRSEMNVSTLELGDSALYLCASSPGDTQYFGPGTRLTVL.

This clone was counted a single time. The chain is built from TRBV19 and TRBJ2-7; 8 positions agree with TRBD2. Trimming removed 6 bases from V and 0 bases from J; junction bases left unmatched: 7. Germline CDR1 is LNHDA and CDR2 is SQIVND (reference sequence). There are 15 residues in the CDR3. CDR3: CASRNSGESSYEQYF. Written as DNA, the CDR3 is TGTGCCAGTAGGAATAGCGGGGAGAGCTCCTACGAGCAGTACTTC. Complete variable domain (other parts from reference TRBV19 and TRBJ2-7): DGGITQSPKYLFRKEGQNVTLSCEQNLNHDAMYWYRQDPGQGLRLIYYSQIVNDFQKGDIAEGYSVSREKKESFPLTVTSAQKNPTAFYLCASRNSGESSYEQYFGPGTRLTVT.

The chain combines TRBV9 with TRBJ2-2; D unclear. Per the germline V gene, CDR1 is SGDLS and CDR2 is YYNGEE. This CDR3 is built from 15 residues. V was shortened by 3 bases and J by 6 bases, with 15 bases between the two germline ends. The DNA of the CDR3 is TGTGCCAGCAGCGAACATATTAAGTCCCCCGGGGAGCTGTTTTTT. As protein: CASSEHIKSPGELFF.

The chain carries TRBV4-2 and TRBJ1-5; TRBD1 agrees at 9 bases. The CDR3 consists of 16 residues. Germline V gene data show CDR1 as LGHNA and CDR2 as YNFKEQ. Trimming cost V 0 bases and J 8 bases; bases outside gene matches: 8. The CDR3 DNA reads as TGTGCCAGCAGCCAAGATCAAGGACAGGGGATAAAGCCCCAGCATTTT. This encodes CASSQDQGQGIKPQHF.

This clone was seen repeatedly, ten times or more. The V gene is TRBV13, the J gene TRBJ1-5, with 10 bases fitting TRBD1. The CDR3 loop spans 15 amino acids. V lost 4 bases, J lost 6 bases, and 6 bases stayed unmatched. CDR1 is PRHDT and CDR2 is FYEKMQ in the germline V gene (reference sequence). CDR3 sequence (DNA): TGTGCCAGCAGCTCGGACAGGGGGAGAGGTCAGCCCCAGCATTTT. It yields the protein CASSSDRGRGQPQHF.

This clone has just a few counts. CDR3 DNA: TGTGCCAGTAGTATACAGGGGGCCTCAATAGGGAGGCTAAACAATGAGCAGTTCTTC. This encodes CASSIQGASIGRLNNEQFF. V and J are TRBV19 and TRBJ2-1; 8 bases map to TRBD1. Germline values: CDR1 LNHDA, CDR2 SQIVND (reference sequence). The CDR3 runs to 19 residues. V shed 2 bases and J 5 bases; nucleotides not matched to a gene: 17.

The chain carries TRBV19 and TRBJ1-1, with TRBD1 matching 7 bases. After removal of 8 bases from V and 6 bases from J, the junction contained 9 bases not matched to a gene. CDR1 is LNHDA and CDR2 is SQIVND in the germline V gene (reference sequence). This CDR3 is built from 13 residues. The CDR3 protein is CASVTQGIAEAFF. The DNA for the CDR3 is TGTGCCAGTGTTACACAGGGGATCGCTGAAGCTTTCTTT.

The J gene is TRBJ1-5, the V gene TRBV7-9, with D possibly being TRBD1 (6 bases). Per germline, CDR1 SEHNR and CDR2 FQNEAQ (reference sequence). The ends were cut back, 5 bases at V and 6 bases at J, with 20 bases in the middle. CDR3 size: 16 residues. CDR3 in DNA: TGTGCCAGCAGCCAAGCAACAGGGAAGACGGGTCAGCCCCAGCATTTT. As protein: CASSQATGKTGQPQHF.

The rearrangement uses TRBV10-1 and TRBJ2-2; tentatively, D is TRBD1 (6 bases). From germline, CDR1 is WNHNN and CDR2 SYGVQD (reference sequence). V shed 4 bases and J shed 1 base, with 10 bases lying between them. The CDR3 is 15 residues long. The CDR3 loop is CASSADRLNTGELFF. CDR3 DNA sequence: TGCGCCAGCAGTGCCGACAGGCTGAACACCGGGGAGCTGTTTTTT.

This chain joins TRBV27 and TRBJ2-5, with 7 positions matching TRBD1. Germline lookup yields CDR1 MNHEY and CDR2 SMNVEV (reference sequence). The CDR3 sequence is 14 residues long. For the CDR3, the DNA is TGTGCTCCCGACCAGGGCAGGGGGCAAGAGACCCAGTACTTC. Its translation is CAPDQGRGQETQYF.

This chain uses TRBV7-3 with TRBJ1-1; TRBD1 matches at 8 bases. V dropped 0 bases and J dropped 6; count of bases not matched to a gene: 3. CDR1 is SGHTA, CDR2 FQGTGA, per germline. This CDR3 spans 14 amino acids. The CDR3 here is CASSLTGQGPEAFF. The CDR3 DNA is TGTGCCAGCAGCTTAACAGGACAGGGTCCTGAAGCTTTCTTT. Looking up the rest from reference TRBV7-3 and TRBJ1-1 gives the full variable domain: GAGVSQTPSNKVTEKGKYVELRCDPISGHTALYWYRQSLGQGPEFLIYFQGTGAADDSGLPNDRFFAVRPEGSVSTLKIQRTERGDSAVYLCASSLTGQGPEAFFGQGTRLTVV.

V usage is TRBV21-1 and J usage is TRBJ1-1; TRBD1 reflects the table's D call only, with no check against the DNA. TRBV21-1 is a pseudogene segment. This CDR3 has 14 residues. The CDR3 reads CASKTGDLNTEAFF. Written as DNA, the CDR3 is TGTGCCAGCAAGACAGGGGACCTGAACACTGAAGCTTTCTTT.

J is TRBJ2-3 and V is TRBV6-5; D might be TRBD2 (6 bases). Trimming took off 4 bases at V and 2 bases at J, with 13 bases between the two ends. This CDR3 is 15 amino acids long. Germline V gene lookup returns CDR1 MNHEY and CDR2 SVGAGI. CDR3: CASSSLGGPTDTQYF. CDR3 nucleotides: TGTGCCAGCAGTTCTCTGGGGGGTCCCACAGATACGCAGTATTTT.

The chain joins TRBV19 to TRBJ1-4; TRBD1 agrees at 9 bases. After removal of 3 bases from V and 5 bases from J, the junction contained 4 bases not matched to a gene. The CDR3 totals 15 residues. The germline V gene encodes CDR1 LNHDA and CDR2 SQIVND (reference sequence). CDR3: CASSIGDRVNEKLFF. In DNA form, the CDR3 reads TGTGCCAGTAGTATCGGGGACAGGGTGAATGAAAAACTGTTTTTT.

The chain recombines TRBV6-9 with TRBJ2-1; possibly TRBD1 for D (6 bases). Trimming took 0 bases from V and 7 from J, leaving 16 bases between them. The length of the CDR3 is 16 residues. Germline V gene data show CDR1 as MNHGY and CDR2 as SVAAGI. The CDR3 nucleotides are TGTGCCAGCAGTTATTCTGGGTTGGGGGCGGTAAATGAGCAGTTCTTC. Translating gives CASSYSGLGAVNEQFF.

The rearrangement uses TRBV5-1 and TRBJ1-1; D not resolved. The V gene's germline CDR1 is SGHRS and CDR2 YFSETQ. CDR3 length equals 14 residues. V gave up 3 bases and J gave up 1 base, with 10 bases separating them. The CDR3 region has the DNA TGCGCCAGCAGCTCGGGTCCGGGGAACACTGAAGCTTTCTTT. Protein: CASSSGPGNTEAFF.

V and J are TRBV7-9 and TRBJ2-7; 12 bases line up with TRBD2. Germline lookup yields CDR1 SEHNR and CDR2 FQNEAQ (reference sequence). The ends lost 4 bases at V and 4 bases at J; junction bases unmatched: 5. The CDR3 extends over 15 amino acids. The CDR3 is CASSSRTSGVYEQYF. CDR3 in DNA: TGTGCCAGCAGCTCCCGGACTAGCGGGGTATACGAGCAGTACTTC.

The chain joins TRBV2 to TRBJ2-7; 13 bases fit TRBD2. The CDR3 sequence is 13 residues long. Germline V gene data show CDR1 as SNHLY and CDR2 as FYNNEI. J was trimmed by 1 base and V by 10 bases; bases with no gene match: 1. CDR3 bases: TGTGCCACGACTAGCGGGGGGTCCTACGAGCAGTACTTC. Amino acids: CATTSGGSYEQYF.

This chain links TRBV5-6 with TRBJ2-2; 11 bases align to TRBD2. The V and J ends lost 1 base and 4 bases, in that order; junction bases with no gene match: 12. From germline, CDR1 is SGHDT and CDR2 YYEEEE. The length of the CDR3 is 19 residues. The DNA of the CDR3 is TGTGCCAGCAGCTTGACTCGGGCTAGCGGGAGGATACTCACCGGGGAGCTGTTTTTT. This codes for CASSLTRASGRILTGELFF.

The rearrangement links TRBV15 to TRBJ2-7, with D maybe TRBD2 (5 bases). The germline V and J ends were trimmed by 1 base and 3 bases, with 13 bases remaining between them. Germline V CDR1 and CDR2: LNHNV, YYDKDF (reference sequence). This CDR3 has 15 amino acids. CDR3 nucleotides: TGTGCCACCAGCAGAGGAGGGCCTACCAACTACGAGCAGTACTTC. This translates into CATSRGGPTNYEQYF.

This clone has a handful of counts. The chain employs TRBV2 and TRBJ1-2; TRBD1 matches at 8 bases. The V segment lost 1 base and the J segment 9 bases; nucleotides outside the gene matches: 4. In germline, CDR1 is SNHLY, CDR2 FYNNEI. This CDR3 has 13 residues. The CDR3 nucleotides are TGTGCCAGCAGTGAAGAGACAGGGGCTAGCTACACCTTC. As protein: CASSEETGASYTF.

This chain joins TRBV4-2 and TRBJ2-5, with 8 bases matching TRBD1. Per the germline V gene, CDR1 is LGHNA and CDR2 is YNFKEQ. Germline trimming cut 1 base from V and 5 bases from J; bases unmatched to any gene: 9. The CDR3 has 16 amino acids. The CDR3 loop is CASSQVAGGAQETQYF. In nucleotides, the CDR3 is TGTGCCAGCAGCCAAGTGGCAGGGGGCGCTCAGGAGACCCAGTACTTC.

A single count supports this clone. The CDR3 spells CASSIVFRGKGNTEAFF. In DNA, the CDR3 is TGTGCCAGTAGTATAGTTTTTCGGGGAAAGGGAAACACTGAAGCTTTCTTT. This sequence joins TRBV19 and TRBJ1-1; D is undetermined. The V gene lost 1 base and the J gene lost 2 bases, with 17 bases spanning the gap. The germline CDR1 and CDR2 sequences are LNHDA and SQIVND (reference sequence). The CDR3 is 17 residues long.

The V gene is TRBV3-1 (or the pseudogene TRBV3-2), the J gene TRBJ1-4, with D unresolved. Trimming stripped 0 bases from V and 7 bases from J, with 18 bases between. CDR1 LGHDT and CDR2 YNNKEL come from the germline V gene (reference sequence). There are 17 residues in the CDR3. The CDR3 region has the DNA TGTGCCAGCAGCCAAGATCTAAAAGCCTCCCGGGGTGAAAAACTGTTTTTT. Translated, it gives CASSQDLKASRGEKLFF.

The sample holds many counts of this clone. The chain joins TRBV3-1 (or the pseudogene TRBV3-2) to TRBJ2-3; TRBD2 matches 9 bases. The CDR3 length is 20 residues. The germline CDR1 and CDR2 sequences are LGHDT and YNNKEL (reference sequence). The V segment lost 0 bases and the J segment 4 bases; nucleotides outside the gene matches: 17. As DNA, the CDR3 is TGTGCCAGCAGCCAAGATTTCGGTGGAGGGCTAGCGGGGTCCCCAGATACGCAGTATTTT. Its translation is CASSQDFGGGLAGSPDTQYF.

The rearrangement uses TRBV5-3 and TRBJ1-2; D gene unclear. TRBV5-3 qualifies as an ORF whose function is uncertain. The V and J ends lost 6 bases and 6 bases respectively, with 12 bases between them. This CDR3 spans 12 amino acids. CDR3 in amino acids: CARTGSRDGYTF. As DNA, the CDR3 is TGTGCCAGAACAGGCAGCCGCGATGGCTACACCTTC.